The 2 T cell receptor beta chains reported below all come from one sample, sequenced in a study of blood T cell repertoires in COVID-19. TCRdb's copy holds only in-frame clones and misses some; the assay was immunoSEQ multiplex PCR. This sample yields over 250,000 clones, of which about 86% are seen a single time; around 13% belongs to the top ten. The source material was peripheral blood. The receptors were gathered from a woman in her 70s with COVID-19, enrolled during active disease.

This chain uses TRBV4-1 with TRBJ1-4; D is unresolved. The CDR3 is 15 residues long. The ends were cut back, 2 bases at V and 3 bases at J, with 10 bases in the middle. CDR1 MGHRA and CDR2 YSYEKL come from the germline V gene. CDR3 nucleotides: TGCGCCAGCAGCCAATTCTACGTGGCTAATGAAAAACTGTTTTTT. This codes for CASSQFYVANEKLFF.

The chain combines TRBV7-9 with TRBJ1-2, with D possibly matching TRBD1 (6 bases). V lost 2 bases and J 4 bases, leaving 11 bases between the germline ends. Germline values: CDR1 SEHNR, CDR2 FQNEAQ (reference sequence). The CDR3 consists of 14 residues. CDR3 sequence: CASSLQGTFYGYTF. CDR3 in DNA: TGTGCCAGCAGCTTACAGGGGACCTTCTATGGCTACACCTTC.